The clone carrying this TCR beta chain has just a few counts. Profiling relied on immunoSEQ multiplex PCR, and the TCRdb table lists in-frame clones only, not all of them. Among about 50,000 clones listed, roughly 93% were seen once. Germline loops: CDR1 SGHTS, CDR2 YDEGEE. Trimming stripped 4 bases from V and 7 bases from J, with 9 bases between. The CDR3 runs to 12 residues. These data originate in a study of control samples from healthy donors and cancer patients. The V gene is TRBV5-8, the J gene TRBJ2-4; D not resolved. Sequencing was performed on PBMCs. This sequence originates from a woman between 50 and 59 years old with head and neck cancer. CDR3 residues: CASSPGPNIQYF. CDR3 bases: TGTGCCAGCAGCCCCGGGCCGAACATTCAGTACTTC.